This entry lists 28 T cell receptor beta chains sequenced from one sample in a study of beta chain features in type 1 diabetes. As every portion of the isolated RNA was reverse transcribed, the sequencing read expressed TCRB transcripts. This table comes from immunoSEQ multiplex PCR, and its TCRdb copy is limited to in-frame clones, with some not included. The sample has about 15,000 clones; about two thirds are singletons. Their cognate antigens are unknown. Study conclusions and caveats: People with Type 1 diabetes carried modestly yet significantly shorter TCRB CDR3s in all four CD4+ subsets.

Sequencing was done on a sample of stem cell memory CD4+ T cells from blood. These TCRs come from a woman younger than 35 with type 1 diabetes.

The V gene is TRBV5-5, the J gene TRBJ2-7; 9 nucleotides line up with TRBD1. V trimming: 3 bases; J trimming: 2 bases; junction bases outside the gene matches: 6. The germline V gene has CDR1 SGHKS and CDR2 YYEKEE (reference sequence). The CDR3 is 15 residues long. CDR3 protein: CASSSRQGVTYEQYF. The CDR3 region has the DNA TGTGCCAGCAGCTCGCGACAGGGGGTTACCTACGAGCAGTACTTC.

Concerning this clone: This CDR3 is also generated by other DNA sequences in the sample. The chain employs TRBV29-1 and TRBJ1-4, with 10 positions matching TRBD1. Germline-derived CDR1 and CDR2 are SQVTM and ANQGSEA. CDR3 length: 13 amino acids. V was clipped by 6 bases and J by 8 bases; unmatched bases: 6. CDR3 sequence (DNA): TGCAGCGTGCGGGGACAGGGGAACGAAAAACTGTTTTTT. It specifies CSVRGQGNEKLFF.

This clone was observed a single time. The chain carries TRBV6-5 and TRBJ1-6, with a possible D match to TRBD1 (5 bases). Germline V CDR1 and CDR2: MNHEY, SVGAGI. Trimming cost V 6 bases and J 8 bases, with 14 bases left between them. CDR3 length: 14 residues. The CDR3 DNA reads as TGTGCCAGCAGCCGGGGGGGAGGGGATTCACCCCTCCACTTT. Its translation: CASSRGGGDSPLHF.

The chain is built from TRBV7-2 and TRBJ2-1; 8 bases line up with TRBD2. Losses at the gene ends were 5 bases for V and 2 bases for J; bases not matched to a gene: 11. The CDR3 is 17 amino acids. Germline CDR1 reads SGHTA; CDR2 reads FQGNSA. Here the CDR3 DNA reads TGTGCCAGCAGCCTACGGGGGGGCGCGGGGGCCTACAATGAGCAGTTCTTC. As protein: CASSLRGGAGAYNEQFF. Based on the CDR3 plus reference TRBV7-2 and TRBJ2-1, the full variable domain is GAGVSQSPSNKVTEKGKDVELRCDPISGHTALYWYRQSLGQGLEFLIYFQGNSAPDKSGLPSDRFSAERTGGSVSTLTIQRTQQEDSAVYLCASSLRGGAGAYNEQFFGPGTRLTVL.

The chain carries TRBV9 and TRBJ2-5; TRBD1 might be the D (6 bases). CDR3 length: 15 amino acids. The germline V and J ends were trimmed by 4 bases and 2 bases, with 15 bases remaining between them. Germline V CDR1 and CDR2: SGDLS, YYNGEE. CDR3 sequence reads: CASSPGWGRQETQYF. The CDR3 nucleotides read TGTGCCAGCAGCCCCGGTTGGGGGCGGCAAGAGACCCAGTACTTC.

This clone has a handful of counts. This chain links TRBV6-6 with TRBJ2-1; TRBD2 matches at 7 bases. Germline CDR1 is MNHNY and CDR2 is SVGAGI (reference sequence). The CDR3 sequence is 14 residues long. V lost 2 bases, J lost 8 bases, and 6 bases stayed unmatched. For the CDR3, the DNA is TGTGCCAGCAGTTACCCGGGGGGTCGCGATGAGCAGTTCTTC. Its protein product is CASSYPGGRDEQFF.

CDR3 bases: TGCGCCAGCAGCCCCAACAGGGGGGGGGACACTGAAGCTTTCTTT. Its translation: CASSPNRGGDTEAFF. J is TRBJ1-1 and V is TRBV5-1; 8 bases align to TRBD1. In germline, CDR1 is SGHRS, CDR2 YFSETQ. The CDR3 totals 15 residues. V shed 4 bases, J shed 3 bases, and the junction held 8 bases outside the gene matches.

V gene TRBV7-9 combines with J gene TRBJ2-7; maybe TRBD1 (6 bases). The V end lost 5 bases, the J end lost 2 bases, and 16 bases lay between the germline ends. Germline-derived CDR1 and CDR2 are SEHNR and FQNEAQ (reference sequence). The CDR3 runs to 15 residues. The CDR3 loop is CASSQRGTVAYEQYF. In DNA form, the CDR3 reads TGTGCCAGCAGCCAGAGGGGGACGGTAGCCTACGAGCAGTACTTC.

CDR3 in amino acids: CAWSVERTGGYAGELFF. The CDR3 bases are TGTGCCTGGAGTGTCGAACGGACAGGGGGCTACGCCGGGGAGCTGTTTTTT. The chain joins TRBV30 to TRBJ2-2; 11 nucleotides agree with TRBD1. V dropped 0 bases and J dropped 6; count of bases not matched to a gene: 9. The CDR3 consists of 17 residues. Germline-derived CDR1 and CDR2 are GTSNPN and SVGIG (reference sequence).

V usage is TRBV9 and J usage is TRBJ1-3, with 8 nucleotides matching TRBD1. The CDR3 length is 16 residues. The J segment lost 5 bases and the V segment lost 4 bases, leaving 11 bases of the junction unmatched. Germline V gene lookup returns CDR1 SGDLS and CDR2 YYNGEE. For the CDR3, the DNA is TGTGCCAGCAGCCCCGGGGGACAGGCAGTTAGAAACACCATATATTTT. This gives the protein CASSPGGQAVRNTIYF.

This chain joins TRBV10-1 and TRBJ2-7, with 8 nucleotides matching TRBD1. The CDR3 runs 13 residues. CDR1 is WNHNN and CDR2 is SYGVQD in the germline V gene (reference sequence). Trimming took 4 bases from V and 3 from J; bases not matched to a gene: 2. CDR3 amino acids: CASSVDRDYEQYF. CDR3 bases: TGCGCCAGCAGTGTGGACAGGGACTACGAGCAGTACTTC.

This clone was seen a few times. The genes are TRBV29-1 and TRBJ2-1, with D maybe TRBD1 (6 bases). The V end lost 4 bases, the J end lost 11 bases, and 27 bases lay between the germline ends. CDR1 is SQVTM and CDR2 is ANQGSEA in the germline V gene. The CDR3 has 16 amino acids. CDR3 sequence (DNA): TGCAGCGTTGTTGTTGGTCACGAATGGACAGCCGGCAAGCAGTTCTTC. Encoded protein: CSVVVGHEWTAGKQFF.

The J gene is TRBJ1-1, the V gene TRBV29-1, with TRBD1 matching 9 bases. Germline V gives CDR1 SQVTM, CDR2 ANQGSEA. V shed 5 bases, J shed 6 bases, and the junction held 1 base outside the gene matches. CDR3 size: 11 residues. The CDR3 DNA reads as TGCAGCGTTCGACAGGGGGCTGAAGCTTTCTTT. The encoded protein is CSVRQGAEAFF.

The gene calls are TRBV29-1 and TRBJ1-5; the match to TRBD1 covers 8 bases. The V gene's germline CDR1 is SQVTM and CDR2 ANQGSEA. The CDR3 spans 13 residues. CDR3 in DNA: TGCAGTGCAGGGGGCGGAAGCAATCAGCCCCAGCATTTT. As protein: CSAGGGSNQPQHF.

The V and J genes are TRBV19 and TRBJ1-1; 7 bases fit TRBD1. Germline V CDR1 and CDR2: LNHDA, SQIVND (reference sequence). J gave up 3 bases and V 6 bases, and 4 bases lay outside the gene matches. This CDR3 spans 13 amino acids. The CDR3 DNA reads as TGTGCCAGTAGGGCCCAGGGGGACACTGAAGCTTTCTTT. As protein: CASRAQGDTEAFF.

The rearrangement links TRBV14 to TRBJ1-2; tentative D call: TRBD1 (6 bases). Per the germline V gene, CDR1 is SGHDN and CDR2 is FVKESK. The CDR3 runs to 13 residues. Trimming stripped 4 bases from V and 6 bases from J, with 12 bases between. In DNA form, the CDR3 reads TGTGCCAGCAGCCTCCGGACAGCCGATGGCTACACCTTC. It is translated as CASSLRTADGYTF.

In its sample, this clone was seen a few times. The rearrangement links TRBV6-6 to TRBJ2-2; TRBD2 is a possible D gene (6 bases). Trimming left V 3 bases short and J 2 bases short, with 13 bases between. Germline V gene data show CDR1 as MNHNY and CDR2 as SVGAGI (reference sequence). This CDR3 comprises 16 residues. The CDR3 DNA sequence: TGTGCCAGCAGTTATGACGCAGGGACTAACACCGGGGAGCTGTTTTTT. Residues: CASSYDAGTNTGELFF.

This clone was picked up one time. The chain links TRBV7-9 to TRBJ1-1; no definite D call. V was shortened by 4 bases and J by 6 bases, with 9 bases between the two germline ends. The germline V gene encodes CDR1 SEHNR and CDR2 FQNEAQ (reference sequence). The CDR3 loop spans 12 amino acids. CDR3 bases: TGTGCCAGCAGCTCCCTCCGGTCTGAAGCTTTCTTT. Amino acid sequence: CASSSLRSEAFF. Variable domain in full (rest from reference TRBV7-9 and TRBJ1-1): DTGVSQNPRHKITKRGQNVTFRCDPISEHNRLYWYRQTLGQGPEFLTYFQNEAQLEKSRLLSDRFSAERPKGSFSTLEIQRTEQGDSAMYLCASSSLRSEAFFGQGTRLTVV.

As to this clone: Other DNA sequences of this sample code for an identical CDR3. V is TRBV6-6 and J is TRBJ2-7; TRBD1 might be the D (6 bases). The CDR3 is 13 amino acids. CDR1 MNHNY and CDR2 SVGAGI come from the germline V gene (reference sequence). Trimming stripped 6 bases from V and 5 bases from J, with 14 bases between. CDR3 DNA: TGTGCCAGCAGCTACGACTACAGGGACGAGCAGTACTTC. It codes for CASSYDYRDEQYF.

The chain couples TRBV7-4 to TRBJ2-7, with D maybe TRBD2 (6 bases). Deletions cut 1 base from V and 6 bases from J, with 25 bases between. Germline V gene lookup returns CDR1 SGHVT and CDR2 SQSDAQ. The length of the CDR3 is 18 residues. CDR3 sequence (DNA): TGTGCCAGCAGCTTAGTCGTCGTTTGGAGACCCCTCGGGAGCGAGCAGTACTTC. It codes for CASSLVVVWRPLGSEQYF.

The CDR3 spells CASSNPADSYNEQFF. CDR3 bases: TGTGCCAGCAGCAATCCTGCCGACAGTTACAATGAGCAGTTCTTC. The rearrangement links TRBV21-1 to TRBJ2-1; TRBD1 reflects the table's D call only, with no check against the DNA. TRBV21-1 is a known pseudogene. This CDR3 has 15 amino acids.

The CDR3 bases are TGTGCCAGCAGCTTAAGCGGGAGGGCCTGGTCAGATACGCAGTATTTT. Its protein product is CASSLSGRAWSDTQYF. J is TRBJ2-3 and V is TRBV7-3; TRBD2 matches at 9 bases. J gave up 4 bases and V 1 base, and 6 bases lay outside the gene matches. This CDR3 spans 16 amino acids. The germline V gene has CDR1 SGHTA and CDR2 FQGTGA.

The chain couples TRBV11-2 to TRBJ2-1; the match to TRBD2 covers 8 bases. The junction had 6 bases not matched to a gene; V was cut back by 1 base and J by 7 bases. The CDR3 has 15 amino acids. CDR1 SGHAT and CDR2 FQNNGV come from the germline V gene. The CDR3 is CASSLVLAGANEQFF. The CDR3 bases are TGTGCCAGCAGCTTAGTCCTAGCGGGCGCTAATGAGCAGTTCTTC.

The genes are TRBV7-2 and TRBJ2-2, with D tentatively TRBD2 (5 bases). Germline V lookup: CDR1 SGHTA, CDR2 FQGNSA. The CDR3 totals 14 residues. V gave up 5 bases and J gave up 4 bases, with 11 bases separating them. This CDR3 is CASSPYAGTGELFF. The DNA of the CDR3 is TGTGCCAGCAGCCCCTATGCGGGCACCGGGGAGCTGTTTTTT.

The J gene is TRBJ2-5, the V gene TRBV19; TRBD2 aligns across 8 bases. Germline trimming cut 4 bases from V and 5 bases from J; bases unmatched to any gene: 3. This CDR3 region has 13 residues. Germline CDR1 reads LNHDA; CDR2 reads SQIVND (reference sequence). This CDR3 is CASSTTSVETQYF. CDR3 nucleotides: TGTGCCAGTAGTACGACTAGCGTCGAGACCCAGTACTTC.

The V and J genes are TRBV10-3 and TRBJ2-5; D ambiguous. Per the germline V gene, CDR1 is ENHRY and CDR2 is SYGVKD. V lost 4 bases and J 1 base, leaving 7 bases between the germline ends. The CDR3 sequence is 13 residues long. Here the CDR3 reads CAISARLQETQYF. The CDR3 region has the DNA TGTGCCATCAGTGCGCGCCTCCAAGAGACCCAGTACTTC.

The chain combines TRBV14 with TRBJ2-1, with 7 bases identical to TRBD1. Germline lookup yields CDR1 SGHDN and CDR2 FVKESK. The CDR3 sequence is 17 residues long. With V trimmed by 4 bases and J by 5 bases, 14 bases remained unmatched. CDR3 coding DNA: TGTGCCAGCAGCCTTTTGCCCGGGACAGCATCAAACAATGAGCAGTTCTTC. It translates to CASSLLPGTASNNEQFF.

The rearrangement uses TRBV29-1 and TRBJ1-1, with 9 bases fitting TRBD1. The V segment lost 7 bases and the J segment 7 bases; nucleotides outside the gene matches: 13. CDR1 is SQVTM, CDR2 ANQGSEA, per germline. This CDR3 spans 14 amino acids. The CDR3 DNA reads TGCAGCGCCCTAAGGGGGACAGGGATAGGTGAAGCTTTCTTT. Translated: CSALRGTGIGEAFF.